This T cell receptor (beta chain) was identified during a study of naive and memory T cell subsets. Study-level points and caveats: This RNA-based method may be sensitive to activation-related transcript changes.

V was cut by 4 bases and J by 4 bases, with 19 bases left in between. Germline CDR1 and CDR2: SGHRS and YFSETQ. The CDR3 runs to 16 residues. A UMI-containing oligonucleotide was joined by 3' ligation to the TCR cDNA template. Whole-blood samples were roughly 2.3 ml of peripheral blood from healthy adult volunteers. Unsorted total RNA, about 1 to 1000 ng, was DNase treated before reverse transcription. This clonotype was seen a handful of times. Its target is not known. Ligated cDNA underwent four rounds of PCR with nested alpha and beta constant region primers and SP2. Alpha and beta constant region primers primed reverse transcription for blood and skin samples. A single record per CDR3 protein comes from TCRdb applying MiXCR to the 5' RACE reads. The sample holds 55,000 to 65,000 distinct CDR3 sequences, 8% to 9% seen once.

The TCR originated in a female donor in good health. The rearrangement joins TRBV5-1 to TRBJ2-3; D might be TRBD1 (6 bases). The CDR3 DNA reads as TGCGCCAGCAGCCGAACGACAGGTTATTCTCCAGATACGCAGTATTTT. It specifies CASSRTTGYSPDTQYF. Together with reference TRBV5-1 and TRBJ2-3, the CDR3 gives the full variable domain: KAGVTQTPRYLIKTRGQQVTLSCSPISGHRSVSWYQQTPGQGLQFLFEYFSETQRNKGNFPGRFSGRQFSNSRSEMNVSTLELGDSALYLCASSRTTGYSPDTQYFGPGTRLTVL.